A selection of T cell receptor beta chains follows, all from one sample in a study of blood T cell repertoires in COVID-19. Repertoires were generated with immunoSEQ multiplex PCR, while TCRdb's copy carries only in-frame clones and drops some. The sample has 85,000 to 130,000 clones, roughly 91% seen once. The sequencing input was peripheral blood. The receptors were gathered from a human donor in a cohort sampled during active COVID-19. The CDR3 runs from the conserved cysteine through the conserved F or W. Each record gives: J gene, V gene, clone size, D gene, CDR3 DNA, CDR3 protein. D genes are given only for firm matches. Clone size is shown for a subset of rows, as once, few, many or a class of expanded clone.

>TRBJ2-1|TRBV15|NA|NA
TGTGCCACCAGCAGCGAGACAGAGTCGGATGAGCAGTTCTTC
CATSSETESDEQFF
>TRBJ2-1|TRBV25-1|NA|TRBD2
TGTGCCAGCAGTGAACTAGCGGGAGAGGACAATGAGCAGTTCTTC
CASSELAGEDNEQFF
>TRBJ2-5|TRBV6-6|once|NA
TGTGCCAGCAGTCCGAACGCGAAGACGGCCGGGGGAGAGACCCAGTACTTC
CASSPNAKTAGGETQYF
>TRBJ2-7|TRBV27|NA|TRBD1
TGTGCCAGCAGTAAGACCGGGACAGGGTACAGCGAGCAGTACTTC
CASSKTGTGYSEQYF
>TRBJ2-5|TRBV7-2|NA|TRBD2
TGTGCCAGCAGCGGGGGGACTAGCGGACCCGAGACCCAGTACTTC
CASSGGTSGPETQYF
>TRBJ1-2|TRBV28|NA|TRBD1
TGTGCCAGCAGTTTATCCGAGGGACAGTGGTATGGCTACACCTTC
CASSLSEGQWYGYTF
>TRBJ2-2|TRBV5-1|NA|NA
TGCGCCAGCAGCTTGGATAGTTCGAACACCGGGGAGCTGTTTTTT
CASSLDSSNTGELFF
>TRBJ1-5|TRBV2|once|TRBD1
TGTGCCAGCAATCGTCGGACAGGTAGCAATCAGCCCCAGCATTTT
CASNRRTGSNQPQHF
>TRBJ1-5|TRBV4-2|few|TRBD1
TGTGCCAGCAGCCAGGGACAGGGCAGCCAGCATTTT
CASSQGQGSQHF
>TRBJ2-3|TRBV10-3|NA|TRBD2
TGTGCCATCAGTGAGTCGATAACTAGCGGGAGGGCCAGCACAGATACGCAGTATTTT
CAISESITSGRASTDTQYF
>TRBJ2-7|TRBV7-8|once|NA
TGTGCCAGCAGTTATACGAGATACAGGGTAGGGGACTACGAGCAGTACTTC
CASSYTRYRVGDYEQYF
>TRBJ2-5|TRBV11-2|NA|TRBD2
TGTGCCAGCAGCTCTAGCGGGGGGGCTCAGGAGACCCAGTACTTC
CASSSSGGAQETQYF
>TRBJ2-7|TRBV4-2|few|TRBD1
TGTGCCAGCAGCCGGGAGACAGGGGGCCTTTACGAGCAGTACTTC
CASSRETGGLYEQYF
>TRBJ1-2|TRBV27|few|NA
TGTGCCAGCAGTGTAAACGGTGGCTATGGCTACACCTTC
CASSVNGGYGYTF
>TRBJ2-1|TRBV18|NA|TRBD1
TGTGCCAGCTCCCACCCGGGACAGTATAATGAGCAGTTCTTC
CASSHPGQYNEQFF
>TRBJ2-7|TRBV5-6|NA|TRBD1
TGTGCCAGCAGCTTCCGGGACAGGGTATGGTACGAGCAGTACTTC
CASSFRDRVWYEQYF
>TRBJ1-5|TRBV28|NA|NA
TGTGCCAGCAGTTTACGGGGTTATAGCAATCAGCCCCAGCATTTT
CASSLRGYSNQPQHF
>TRBJ2-3|TRBV7-2|NA|NA
TGTGCCAGCAGCCACCTGAGAGTCGCTCTGGATACGCAGTATTTT
CASSHLRVALDTQYF
>TRBJ2-5|TRBV2|NA|TRBD2
TGTGCCAGCGGACTAGCGGGGGGGCGGGAGACCCAGTACTTC
CASGLAGGRETQYF
>TRBJ1-1|TRBV18|once|NA
TGTGCCAGCTCACCACCTTCGCAACCGGGACAAGGAGCTTTCTTT
CASSPPSQPGQGAFF
>TRBJ2-1|TRBV4-2|NA|NA
TGTGCCAGCAGCCAAGATCTAAGCGAGAGTAGCTACAATGAGCAGTTCTTC
CASSQDLSESSYNEQFF
>TRBJ1-1|TRBV11-3|few|TRBD1
TGTGCCAGCGGGGGACAGGGGTACACTGAAGCTTTCTTT
CASGGQGYTEAFF
>TRBJ1-2|TRBV2|NA|NA
TGTGCCAGCAGTGCAGGGTATGGCTACACCTTC
CASSAGYGYTF
>TRBJ2-7|TRBV3-1/TRBV3-2|NA|TRBD2
TGTGCCAGCAGCCAAGATAGCGGGAGGAAGCAGTACTTC
CASSQDSGRKQYF
>TRBJ2-3|TRBV11-1|once|NA
TGTGCCAGCAGCCCGAGACAGGTTTTCACAGATACGCAGTATTTT
CASSPRQVFTDTQYF
>TRBJ1-2|TRBV10-2|NA|TRBD1
TGCGCCAGCAGTGAGGGCTCCGGACAGGGATTATATGGCTACACCTTC
CASSEGSGQGLYGYTF
>TRBJ1-1|TRBV24-1|NA|NA
TGTGCCACCAAAGACAGACCGAACACTGAAGCTTTCTTT
CATKDRPNTEAFF
>TRBJ2-2|TRBV27|NA|NA
TGTGCCAGCAGGGGAGACGGGGAGCTGTTTTTT
CASRGDGELFF
>TRBJ1-6|TRBV2|NA|TRBD1
TGTGCCAGCAGTTTGGACAGGCCGACGAATGTTAATTCACCCCTCCACTTT
CASSLDRPTNVNSPLHF